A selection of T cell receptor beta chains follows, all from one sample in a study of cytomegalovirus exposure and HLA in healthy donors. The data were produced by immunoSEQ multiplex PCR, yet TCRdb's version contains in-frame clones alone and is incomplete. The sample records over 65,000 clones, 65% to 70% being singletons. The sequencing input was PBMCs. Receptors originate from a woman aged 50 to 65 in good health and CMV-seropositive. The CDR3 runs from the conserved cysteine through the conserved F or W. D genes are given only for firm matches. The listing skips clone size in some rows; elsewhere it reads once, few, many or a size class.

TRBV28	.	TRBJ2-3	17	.	CASSSPGTRTGVDTQYF	TGTGCCAGCAGCTCACCTGGGACTCGCACTGGGGTAGATACGCAGTATTTT
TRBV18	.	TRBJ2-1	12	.	CASSPGAHEQFF	TGTGCCAGCTCACCAGGGGCCCATGAGCAGTTCTTC
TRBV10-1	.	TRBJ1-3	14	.	CASSASGSGNTIYF	TGCGCCAGCAGTGCCAGCGGCTCTGGAAACACCATATATTTT
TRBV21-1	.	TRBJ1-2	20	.	CASSVLGGDPHTRPTGGYTF	TGTGCCAGCAGCGTTCTAGGTGGTGACCCCCATACCCGGCCTACTGGTGGCTACACCTTC
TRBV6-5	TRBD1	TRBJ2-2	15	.	CASSGGQGGGGELFF	TGTGCCAGCAGTGGAGGACAGGGAGGTGGCGGGGAGCTGTTTTTT
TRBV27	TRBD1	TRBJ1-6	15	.	CASSPDRGRVSPLHF	TGTGCCAGCAGTCCCGACAGGGGGAGAGTCTCACCCCTCCACTTT
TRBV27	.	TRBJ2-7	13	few	CASSLSPRNEQYF	TGTGCCAGCAGTTTATCGCCCAGGAACGAGCAGTACTTC
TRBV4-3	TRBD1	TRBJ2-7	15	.	CASSPSGQGAYEQYF	TGCGCCAGCAGCCCATCGGGACAGGGTGCCTACGAGCAGTACTTC
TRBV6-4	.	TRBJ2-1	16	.	CASSDSLQEDHNEQFF	TGTGCCAGCAGTGACTCCCTGCAGGAGGACCACAATGAGCAGTTCTTC
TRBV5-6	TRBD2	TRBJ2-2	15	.	CASSLAGLATGELFF	TGTGCCAGCAGCTTGGCGGGACTAGCCACCGGGGAGCTGTTTTTT
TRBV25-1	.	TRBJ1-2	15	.	CASSELGDSNYGYTF	TGTGCCAGCAGTGAATTAGGGGATTCTAACTATGGCTACACCTTC
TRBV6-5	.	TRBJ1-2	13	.	CASSNGQNYGYTF	TGTGCCAGCAGTAACGGACAGAACTATGGCTACACCTTC
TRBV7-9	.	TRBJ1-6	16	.	CASSLGGGSYNSPLHF	TGTGCCAGCAGCTTAGGAGGGGGCTCCTATAATTCACCCCTCCACTTT
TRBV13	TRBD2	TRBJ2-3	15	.	CASSPGLATTDTQYF	TGTGCCAGCAGCCCGGGACTAGCGACCACAGATACGCAGTATTTT
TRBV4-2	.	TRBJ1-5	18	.	CASSQDYRVTYSNQPQHF	TGTGCCAGCAGCCAAGATTACAGGGTCACCTATAGCAATCAGCCCCAGCATTTT
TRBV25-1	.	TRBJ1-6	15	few	CASKDSFSYNSPLHF	TGTGCCAGCAAGGACAGCTTCTCCTATAATTCACCCCTCCACTTT
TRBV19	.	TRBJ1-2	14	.	CASSPNRDSGGYTF	TGTGCCAGTAGCCCGAACCGGGACTCAGGAGGCTACACCTTC
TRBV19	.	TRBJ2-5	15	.	CASSMRRASKETQYF	TGTGCCAGTAGTATGAGGAGGGCCTCTAAAGAGACCCAGTACTTC
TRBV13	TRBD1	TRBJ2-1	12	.	CASSSQGEEQFF	TGTGCCAGCAGCTCTCAGGGGGAAGAGCAGTTCTTC
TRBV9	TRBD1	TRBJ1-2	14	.	CASSVAGGADGYTF	TGTGCCAGCAGCGTAGCAGGGGGCGCCGATGGCTACACCTTC
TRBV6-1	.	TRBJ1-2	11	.	CASERRWGYTF	TGTGCCAGTGAGAGGAGGTGGGGCTACACCTTC
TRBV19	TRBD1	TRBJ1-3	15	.	CASTETGTAGNTIYF	TGTGCCAGTACCGAAACGGGGACAGCTGGAAACACCATATATTTT
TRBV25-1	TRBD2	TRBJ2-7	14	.	CASSEWGGAYEQYF	TGTGCCAGCAGTGAATGGGGAGGGGCCTACGAGCAGTACTTC
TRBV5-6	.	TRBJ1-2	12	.	CASSLERGGYTF	TGTGCCAGCAGCCTAGAGAGAGGTGGCTACACCTTC